This TCR beta chain was retrieved from a study of T-cell reconstitution after alpha-beta-depleted transplantation in children. Overall study results and limits: Some patients owed their high day-60 TCRbeta diversity to surviving recipient T cells and thymic progenitors. Fresh T-cell production supplied most of the T-cell counts and diversity seen one year after transplant. The study reportedly traced alpha-beta T cells about two months after transplant to several hundred expanded graft clones.

This clonotype was recorded a few times. Its antigen remains unidentified. The library targeted TCRbeta and was prepared with unique molecular identifiers. TCRdb reprocessed the PCR reads with MiXCR, giving one entry per CDR3 protein. The repertoire includes 40,000 to 55,000 distinct CDR3 sequences, nearly 9.5% of them detected once, and 27% sits in the top ten. Germline V gene lookup returns CDR1 LGHDT and CDR2 YNNKEL (reference sequence). This CDR3 has 14 amino acids. V trimming: 1 base; J trimming: 2 bases; junction bases outside the gene matches: 1. This rearrangement joins TRBV3-1 to TRBJ2-5; 7 positions match TRBD2. This receptor was taken from a male patient between 2 and 10 years old who had a stem cell transplant for chronic granulomatous disease, so the T cells may come from the graft donor. The sample here was PBMCs, mostly from graft donor cells, taken 60 days after TCRalphabeta/CD19-depleted stem cell transplant. The CDR3 bases are TGTGCCAGCAGCCAAGGGACTAGGCAAGAGACCCAGTACTTC. Protein: CASSQGTRQETQYF.